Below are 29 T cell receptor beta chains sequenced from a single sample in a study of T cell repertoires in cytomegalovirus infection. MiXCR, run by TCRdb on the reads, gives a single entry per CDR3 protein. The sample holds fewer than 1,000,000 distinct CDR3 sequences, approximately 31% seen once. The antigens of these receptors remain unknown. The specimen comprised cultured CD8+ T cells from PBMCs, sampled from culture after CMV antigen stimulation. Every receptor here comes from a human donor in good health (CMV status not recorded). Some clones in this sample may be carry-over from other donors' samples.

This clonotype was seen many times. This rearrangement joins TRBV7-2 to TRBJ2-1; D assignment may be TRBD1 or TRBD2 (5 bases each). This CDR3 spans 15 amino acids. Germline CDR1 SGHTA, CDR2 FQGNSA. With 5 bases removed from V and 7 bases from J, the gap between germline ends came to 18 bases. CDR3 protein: CASSLRDRGWNEQFF. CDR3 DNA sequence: TGTGCCAGCAGCCTCCGGGACCGGGGATGGAATGAGCAGTTCTTC.

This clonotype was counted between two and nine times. The CDR3, as DNA: TGTGCCACCGTTAGGTTTCCCGGGCAGCCCCAGCATTTT. Its translation: CATVRFPGQPQHF. This rearrangement joins TRBV6-5 to TRBJ1-5; D gene unclear. Per germline, CDR1 MNHEY and CDR2 SVGAGI. The V end was cut by 10 bases, the J end by 7 bases, with 17 bases between. CDR3 length equals 13 residues.

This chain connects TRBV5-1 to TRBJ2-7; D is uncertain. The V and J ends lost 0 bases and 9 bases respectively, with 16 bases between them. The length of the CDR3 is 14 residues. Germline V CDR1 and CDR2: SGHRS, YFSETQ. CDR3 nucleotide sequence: TGCGCCAGCAGCTTGGAGTTGGCAGTTCTAGGGCAGTACTTC. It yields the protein CASSLELAVLGQYF.

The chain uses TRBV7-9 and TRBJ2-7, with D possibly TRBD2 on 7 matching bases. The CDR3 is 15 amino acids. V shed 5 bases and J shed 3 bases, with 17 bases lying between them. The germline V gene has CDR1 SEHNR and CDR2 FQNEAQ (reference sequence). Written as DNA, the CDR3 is TGTGCCAGCAGCCCCTGGGGGGGCCAATTCTACGAGCAGTACTTC. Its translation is CASSPWGGQFYEQYF.

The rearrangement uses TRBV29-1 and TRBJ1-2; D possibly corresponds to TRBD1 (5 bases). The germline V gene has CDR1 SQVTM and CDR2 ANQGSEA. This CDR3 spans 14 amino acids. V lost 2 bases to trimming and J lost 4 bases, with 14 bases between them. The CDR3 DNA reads TGCAGCGTTGAAATTCAGGGAGGAACCTATGGCTACACCTTC. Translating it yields CSVEIQGGTYGYTF.

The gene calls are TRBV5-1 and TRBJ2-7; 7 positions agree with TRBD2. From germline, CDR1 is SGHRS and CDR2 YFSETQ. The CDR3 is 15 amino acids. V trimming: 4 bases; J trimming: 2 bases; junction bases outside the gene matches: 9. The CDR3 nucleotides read TGCGCCAGCAGCCCCGCAGCGGGGCAAACCTACGAGCAGTACGTC. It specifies CASSPAAGQTYEQYV.

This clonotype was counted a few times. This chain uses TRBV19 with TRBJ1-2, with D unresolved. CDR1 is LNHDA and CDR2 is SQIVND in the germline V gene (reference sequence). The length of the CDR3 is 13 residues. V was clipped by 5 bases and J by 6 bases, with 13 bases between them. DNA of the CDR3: TGTGCCAGTAGTGTCTCGGTGTTGGATGGCTACACCTTC. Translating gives CASSVSVLDGYTF.

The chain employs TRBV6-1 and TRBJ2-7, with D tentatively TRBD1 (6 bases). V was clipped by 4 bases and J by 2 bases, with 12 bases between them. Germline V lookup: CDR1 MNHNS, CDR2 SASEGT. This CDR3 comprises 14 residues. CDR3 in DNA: TGTGCCAGCAGTGTGAAAGGACAGACCTACGAGCAGTACGTC. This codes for CASSVKGQTYEQYV.

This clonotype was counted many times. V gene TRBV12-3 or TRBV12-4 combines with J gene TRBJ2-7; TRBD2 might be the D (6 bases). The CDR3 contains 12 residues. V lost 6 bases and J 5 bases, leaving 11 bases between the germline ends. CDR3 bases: TGTGCCAGCAGCTTGGGGGGAAACGAGCAGTACTTC. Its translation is CASSLGGNEQYF.

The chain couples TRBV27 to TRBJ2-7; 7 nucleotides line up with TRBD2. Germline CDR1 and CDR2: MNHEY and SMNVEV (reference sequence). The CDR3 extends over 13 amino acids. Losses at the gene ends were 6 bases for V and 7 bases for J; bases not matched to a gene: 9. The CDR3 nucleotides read TGTGCCAGCAGCGAGGGAGGGATAAGGGAGCAGTACTTC. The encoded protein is CASSEGGIREQYF.

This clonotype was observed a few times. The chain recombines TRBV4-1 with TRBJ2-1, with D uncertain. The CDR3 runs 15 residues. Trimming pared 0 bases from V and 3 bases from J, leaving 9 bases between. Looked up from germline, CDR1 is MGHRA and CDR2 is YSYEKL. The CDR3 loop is CASSQDLPSYNEQFF. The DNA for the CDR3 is TGCGCCAGCAGCCAAGATCTCCCTAGCTACAATGAGCAGTTCTTC.

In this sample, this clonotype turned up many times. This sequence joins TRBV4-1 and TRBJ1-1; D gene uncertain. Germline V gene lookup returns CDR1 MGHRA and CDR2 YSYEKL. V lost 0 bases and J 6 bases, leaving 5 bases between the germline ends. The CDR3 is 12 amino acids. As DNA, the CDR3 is TGCGCCAGCAGCCAAGAGGGGTCTGAAGCTTTCTTT. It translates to CASSQEGSEAFF.

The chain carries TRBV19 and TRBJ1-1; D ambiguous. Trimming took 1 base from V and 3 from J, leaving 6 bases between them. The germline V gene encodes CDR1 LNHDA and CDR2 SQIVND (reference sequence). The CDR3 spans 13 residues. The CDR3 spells CASSIVLHTEAFF. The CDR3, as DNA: TGTGCCAGTAGTATAGTTCTCCACACTGAAGCTTTCTTT.

The CDR3 DNA follows: TGTGCCAGCACCAGAAGGGGCGCTAATGAAAAACTGTTTTTT. Translation: CASTRRGANEKLFF. The chain combines TRBV28 with TRBJ1-4; D might be TRBD1 (5 bases). The ends were cut back, 7 bases at V and 3 bases at J, with 12 bases in the middle. Germline CDR1 reads MDHEN; CDR2 reads SYDVKM. The CDR3 totals 14 residues. The full variable domain, its missing parts supplied by reference TRBV28 and TRBJ1-4, is DVKVTQSSRYLVKRTGEKVFLECVQDMDHENMFWYRQDPGLGLRLIYFSYDVKMKEKGDIPEGYSVSREKKERFSLILESASTNQTSMYLCASTRRGANEKLFFGSGTQLSVL.

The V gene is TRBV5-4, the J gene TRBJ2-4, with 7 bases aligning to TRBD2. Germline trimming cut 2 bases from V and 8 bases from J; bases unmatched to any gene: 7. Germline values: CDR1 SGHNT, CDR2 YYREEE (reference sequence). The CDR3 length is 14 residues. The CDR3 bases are TGTGCCAGCAGCTTTGGAGCGGGGATGGACATTCAGTACTTC. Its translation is CASSFGAGMDIQYF.

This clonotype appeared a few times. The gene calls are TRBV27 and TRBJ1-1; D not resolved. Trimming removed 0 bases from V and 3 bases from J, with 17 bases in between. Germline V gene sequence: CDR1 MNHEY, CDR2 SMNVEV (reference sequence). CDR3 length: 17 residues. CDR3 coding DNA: TGTGCCAGCAGTTTATCACCCCCACAGCAAGGGTACACTGAAGCTTTCTTT. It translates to CASSLSPPQQGYTEAFF.

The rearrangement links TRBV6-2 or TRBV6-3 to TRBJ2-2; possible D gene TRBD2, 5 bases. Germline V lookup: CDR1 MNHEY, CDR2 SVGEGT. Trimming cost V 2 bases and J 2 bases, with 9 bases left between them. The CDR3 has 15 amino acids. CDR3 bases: TGTGCCAGCAGTTACCGGGAACCCAACACCGGGGAGCTGTTTTTT. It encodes CASSYREPNTGELFF.

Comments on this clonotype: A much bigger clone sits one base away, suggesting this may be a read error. CDR3 residues: CTVLGREYGYTF. As DNA, the CDR3 is TGTACCGTCCTGGGCAGGGAATATGGCTACACCTTC. This chain joins TRBV7-8 and TRBJ1-2, with a possible D match to TRBD1 (5 bases). Germline lookup yields CDR1 SGHVS and CDR2 FQNEAQ. This CDR3 comprises 12 residues.

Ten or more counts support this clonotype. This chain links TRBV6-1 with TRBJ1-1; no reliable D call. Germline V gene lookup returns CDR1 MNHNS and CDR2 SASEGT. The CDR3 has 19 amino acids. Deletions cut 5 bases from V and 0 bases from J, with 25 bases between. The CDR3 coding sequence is TGTGCCAGCAGTAAACTCTTACCGGGTCCCACGGGTTTGAACACTGAAGCTTTCTTT. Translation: CASSKLLPGPTGLNTEAFF.

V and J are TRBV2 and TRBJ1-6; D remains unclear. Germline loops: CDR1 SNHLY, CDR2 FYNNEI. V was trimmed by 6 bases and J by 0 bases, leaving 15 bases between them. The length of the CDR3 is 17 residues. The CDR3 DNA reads TGTGCCAGCAGGGAGAGAAGTCCGAGCTCCTATAATTCACCCCTCCACTTT. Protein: CASRERSPSSYNSPLHF.

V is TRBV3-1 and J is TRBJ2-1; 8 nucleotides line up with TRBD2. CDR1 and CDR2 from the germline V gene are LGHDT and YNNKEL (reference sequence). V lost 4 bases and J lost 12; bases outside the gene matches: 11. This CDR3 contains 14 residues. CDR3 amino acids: CASSPGREGVVQFF. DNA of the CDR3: TGTGCCAGCAGCCCGGGACGGGAGGGCGTTGTGCAGTTCTTC.

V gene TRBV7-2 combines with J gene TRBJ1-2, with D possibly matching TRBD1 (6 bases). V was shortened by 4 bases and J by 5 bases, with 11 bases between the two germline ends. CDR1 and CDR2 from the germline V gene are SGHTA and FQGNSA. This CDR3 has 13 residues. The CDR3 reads CASSWTEMYGYTF. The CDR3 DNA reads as TGTGCCAGCAGCTGGACAGAAATGTATGGCTACACCTTC.

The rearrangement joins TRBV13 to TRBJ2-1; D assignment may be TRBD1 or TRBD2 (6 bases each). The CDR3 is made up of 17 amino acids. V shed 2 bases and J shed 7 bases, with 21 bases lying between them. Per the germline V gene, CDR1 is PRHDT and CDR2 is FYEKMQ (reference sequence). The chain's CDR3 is CASSLKLRGGLKNEQFF. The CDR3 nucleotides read TGTGCCAGCAGCTTAAAGCTGCGTGGGGGGCTCAAAAATGAGCAGTTCTTC.

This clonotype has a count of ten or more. The DNA for the CDR3 is TGTGCCAGCAGCCTTACCAATACCAGGGCACCATCTAGCACAGATACGCAGTATTTT. Encoded protein: CASSLTNTRAPSSTDTQYF. The V and J genes are TRBV7-6 and TRBJ2-3; D might be TRBD1 (5 bases). Per the germline V gene, CDR1 is SGHVS and CDR2 is FNYEAQ. This CDR3 has 19 residues. The germline V and J ends were trimmed by 5 bases and 0 bases, with 24 bases remaining between them.

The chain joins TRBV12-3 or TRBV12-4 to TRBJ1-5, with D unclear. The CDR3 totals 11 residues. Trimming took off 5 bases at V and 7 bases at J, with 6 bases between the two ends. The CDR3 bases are TGTGCCAGCAGTGTACAGCAGCCCCAGCATTTT. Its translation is CASSVQQPQHF.

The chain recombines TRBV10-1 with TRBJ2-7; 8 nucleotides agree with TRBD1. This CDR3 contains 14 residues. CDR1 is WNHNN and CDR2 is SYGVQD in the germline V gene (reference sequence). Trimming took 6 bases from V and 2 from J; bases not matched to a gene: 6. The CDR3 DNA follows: TGCGCCAGCAGGGACAGGGTAAATCCCTACGAGCAGTACTTC. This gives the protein CASRDRVNPYEQYF.

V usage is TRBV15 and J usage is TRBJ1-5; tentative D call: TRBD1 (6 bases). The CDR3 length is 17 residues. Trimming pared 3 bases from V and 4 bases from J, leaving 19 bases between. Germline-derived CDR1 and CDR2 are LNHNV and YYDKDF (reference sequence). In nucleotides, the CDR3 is TGTGCCACCAGCAGGAGGCCGGCGCCAAGGGGGAATCAGCCCCAGCATTTT. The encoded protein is CATSRRPAPRGNQPQHF.

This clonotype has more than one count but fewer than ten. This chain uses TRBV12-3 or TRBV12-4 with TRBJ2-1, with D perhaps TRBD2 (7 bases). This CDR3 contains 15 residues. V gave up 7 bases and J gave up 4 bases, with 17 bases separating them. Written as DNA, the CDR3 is TGTGCCAGCACTTTGGGGGGGGCCTTGTACAATGAGCAGTTCTTC. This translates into CASTLGGALYNEQFF.

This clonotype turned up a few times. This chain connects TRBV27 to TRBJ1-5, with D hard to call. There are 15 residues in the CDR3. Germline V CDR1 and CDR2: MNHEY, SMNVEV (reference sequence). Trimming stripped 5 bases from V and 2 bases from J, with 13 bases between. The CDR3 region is CASSPGLAGNQPQHF. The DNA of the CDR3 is TGTGCCAGCAGTCCGGGGTTGGCGGGCAATCAGCCCCAGCATTTT.